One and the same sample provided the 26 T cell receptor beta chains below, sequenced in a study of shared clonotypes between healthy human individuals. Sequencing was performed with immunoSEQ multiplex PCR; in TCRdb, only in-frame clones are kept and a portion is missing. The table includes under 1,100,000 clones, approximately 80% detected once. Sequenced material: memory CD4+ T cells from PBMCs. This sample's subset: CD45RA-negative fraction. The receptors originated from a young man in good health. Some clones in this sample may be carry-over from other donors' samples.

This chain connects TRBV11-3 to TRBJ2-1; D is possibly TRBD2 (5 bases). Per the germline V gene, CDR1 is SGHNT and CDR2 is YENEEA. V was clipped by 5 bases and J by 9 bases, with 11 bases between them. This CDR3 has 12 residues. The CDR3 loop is CASSPWSGEQFF. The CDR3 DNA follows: TGTGCCAGCAGCCCATGGAGCGGTGAGCAGTTCTTC.

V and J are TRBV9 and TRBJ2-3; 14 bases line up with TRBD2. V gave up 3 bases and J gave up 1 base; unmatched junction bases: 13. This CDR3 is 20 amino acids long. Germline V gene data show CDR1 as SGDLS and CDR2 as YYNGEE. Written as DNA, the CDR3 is TGTGCCAGCAGCGCCACGGGACTAGCGGGAGCTGTATTTGGCACAGATACGCAGTATTTT. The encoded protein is CASSATGLAGAVFGTDTQYF.

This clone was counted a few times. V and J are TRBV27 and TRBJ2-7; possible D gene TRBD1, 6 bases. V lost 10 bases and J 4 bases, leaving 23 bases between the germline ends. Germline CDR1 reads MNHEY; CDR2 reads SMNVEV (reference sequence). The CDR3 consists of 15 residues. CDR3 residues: CATSSRAQRGYEQYF. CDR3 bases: TGTGCCACCTCATCCCGGGCCCAAAGGGGGTACGAGCAGTACTTC.

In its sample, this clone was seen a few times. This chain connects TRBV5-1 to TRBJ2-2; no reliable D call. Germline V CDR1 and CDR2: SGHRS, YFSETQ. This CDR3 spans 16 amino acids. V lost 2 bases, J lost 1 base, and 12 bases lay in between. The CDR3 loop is CASSLHTTENTGELFF. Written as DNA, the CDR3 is TGCGCCAGCAGCTTACACACAACCGAGAACACCGGGGAGCTGTTTTTT. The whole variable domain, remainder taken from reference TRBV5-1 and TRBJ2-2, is KAGVTQTPRYLIKTRGQQVTLSCSPISGHRSVSWYQQTPGQGLQFLFEYFSETQRNKGNFPGRFSGRQFSNSRSEMNVSTLELGDSALYLCASSLHTTENTGELFFGEGSRLTVL.

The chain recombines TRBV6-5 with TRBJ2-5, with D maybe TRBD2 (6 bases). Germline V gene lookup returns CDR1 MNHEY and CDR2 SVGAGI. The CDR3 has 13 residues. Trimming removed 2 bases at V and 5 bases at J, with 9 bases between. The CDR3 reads CASSYRGGETQYF. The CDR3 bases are TGTGCCAGCAGTTACAGAGGAGGGGAGACCCAGTACTTC.

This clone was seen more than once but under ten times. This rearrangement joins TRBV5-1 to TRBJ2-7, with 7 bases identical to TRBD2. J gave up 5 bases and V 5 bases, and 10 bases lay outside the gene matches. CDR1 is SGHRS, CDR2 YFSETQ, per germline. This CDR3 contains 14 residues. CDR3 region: CASSGGSQVHEQYF. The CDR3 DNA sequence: TGCGCCAGCAGTGGCGGGAGCCAGGTCCACGAGCAGTACTTC.

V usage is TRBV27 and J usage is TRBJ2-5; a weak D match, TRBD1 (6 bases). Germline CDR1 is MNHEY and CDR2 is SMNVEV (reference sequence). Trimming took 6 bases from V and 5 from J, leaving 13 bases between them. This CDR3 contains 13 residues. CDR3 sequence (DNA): TGTGCCAGCAGACAGGGTCGAGGGGAGACCCAGTACTTC. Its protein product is CASRQGRGETQYF.

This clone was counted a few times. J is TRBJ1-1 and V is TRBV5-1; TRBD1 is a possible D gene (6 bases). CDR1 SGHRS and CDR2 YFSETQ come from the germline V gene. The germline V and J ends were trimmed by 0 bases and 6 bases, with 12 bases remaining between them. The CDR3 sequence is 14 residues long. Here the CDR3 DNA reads TGCGCCAGCAGCTTGGAGTCAGGGGTGGCTGAAGCTTTCTTT. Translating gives CASSLESGVAEAFF.

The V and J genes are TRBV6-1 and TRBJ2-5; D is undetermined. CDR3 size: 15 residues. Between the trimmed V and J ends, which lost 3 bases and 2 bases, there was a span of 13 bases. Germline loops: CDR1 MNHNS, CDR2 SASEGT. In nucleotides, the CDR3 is TGTGCCAGCAGTGACGGTCGGAAGATACAAGAGACCCAGTACTTC. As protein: CASSDGRKIQETQYF.

The CDR3 coding sequence is TGCGCCAGCAGCTTGGGCTGGGGCCAAACCTGGGGCACTGAAGCTTTCTTT. Its protein is CASSLGWGQTWGTEAFF. This sequence joins TRBV5-1 and TRBJ1-1; D may be TRBD1 (5 bases). From germline, CDR1 is SGHRS and CDR2 YFSETQ. V shed 0 bases and J shed 4 bases, with 19 bases lying between them. This CDR3 is 17 amino acids long. Variable domain in full (rest from reference TRBV5-1 and TRBJ1-1): KAGVTQTPRYLIKTRGQQVTLSCSPISGHRSVSWYQQTPGQGLQFLFEYFSETQRNKGNFPGRFSGRQFSNSRSEMNVSTLELGDSALYLCASSLGWGQTWGTEAFFGQGTRLTVV.

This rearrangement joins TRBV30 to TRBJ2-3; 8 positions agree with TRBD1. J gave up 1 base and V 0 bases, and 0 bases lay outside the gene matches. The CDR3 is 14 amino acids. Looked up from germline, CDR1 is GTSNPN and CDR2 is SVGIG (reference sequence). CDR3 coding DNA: TGTGCCTGGAGTGTACAGGGGGGCACAGATACGCAGTATTTT. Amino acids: CAWSVQGGTDTQYF.

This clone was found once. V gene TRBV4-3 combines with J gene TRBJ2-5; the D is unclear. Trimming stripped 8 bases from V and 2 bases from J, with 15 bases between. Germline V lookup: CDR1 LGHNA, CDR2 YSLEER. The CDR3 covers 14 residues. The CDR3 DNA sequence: TGCGCCAGCGCGATCGGACCTTATCAAGAGACCCAGTACTTC. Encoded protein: CASAIGPYQETQYF.

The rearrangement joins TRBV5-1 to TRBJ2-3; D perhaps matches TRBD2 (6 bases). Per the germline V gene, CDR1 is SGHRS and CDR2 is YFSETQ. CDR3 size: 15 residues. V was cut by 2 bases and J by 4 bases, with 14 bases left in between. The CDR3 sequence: CASSFLGGAPDTQYF. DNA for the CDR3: TGCGCCAGCAGCTTTTTAGGCGGGGCCCCAGATACGCAGTATTTT.

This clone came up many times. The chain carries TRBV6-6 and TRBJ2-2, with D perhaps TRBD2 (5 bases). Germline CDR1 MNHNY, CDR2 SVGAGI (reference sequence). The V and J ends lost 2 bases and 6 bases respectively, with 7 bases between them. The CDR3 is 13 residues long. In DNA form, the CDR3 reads TGTGCCAGCAGTTACCGGCGGGCCGGGGAGCTGTTTTTT. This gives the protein CASSYRRAGELFF.

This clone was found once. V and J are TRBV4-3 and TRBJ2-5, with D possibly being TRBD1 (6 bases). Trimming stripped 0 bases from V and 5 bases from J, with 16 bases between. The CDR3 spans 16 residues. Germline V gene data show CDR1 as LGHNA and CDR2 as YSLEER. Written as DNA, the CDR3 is TGCGCCAGCAGCCAAGACGGACGAGGGGGTCAGGAGACCCAGTACTTC. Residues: CASSQDGRGGQETQYF.

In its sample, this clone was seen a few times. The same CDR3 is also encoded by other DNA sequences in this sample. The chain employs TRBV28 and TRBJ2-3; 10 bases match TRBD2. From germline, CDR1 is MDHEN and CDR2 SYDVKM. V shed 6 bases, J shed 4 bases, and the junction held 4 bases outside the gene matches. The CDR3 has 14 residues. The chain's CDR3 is CASSLAGEADTQYF. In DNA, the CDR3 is TGTGCCAGCAGCCTAGCGGGAGAAGCAGATACGCAGTATTTT.

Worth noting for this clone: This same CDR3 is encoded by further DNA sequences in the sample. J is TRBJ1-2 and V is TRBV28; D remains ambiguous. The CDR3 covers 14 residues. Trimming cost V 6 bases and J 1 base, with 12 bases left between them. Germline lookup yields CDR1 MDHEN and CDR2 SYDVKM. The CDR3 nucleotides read TGTGCCAGCAGCCTCGGAGCAAGTAACTATGGCTACACCTTC. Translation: CASSLGASNYGYTF.

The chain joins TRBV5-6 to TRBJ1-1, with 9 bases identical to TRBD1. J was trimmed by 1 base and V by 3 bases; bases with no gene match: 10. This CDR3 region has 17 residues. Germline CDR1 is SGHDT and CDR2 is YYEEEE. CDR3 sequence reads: CASSWGTGLLENTEAFF. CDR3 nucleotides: TGTGCCAGCAGCTGGGGGACAGGGTTGTTGGAGAACACTGAAGCTTTCTTT.

DNA of the CDR3: TGTGCCAGCAGTTTATTCGGACTAGCGGGACGGGACGAGCAGTACTTC. Encoded protein: CASSLFGLAGRDEQYF. V usage is TRBV28 and J usage is TRBJ2-7; 12 bases map to TRBD2. The CDR3 loop spans 16 amino acids. The V segment lost 1 base and the J segment 5 bases; nucleotides outside the gene matches: 6. The germline gives CDR1 MDHEN, CDR2 SYDVKM.

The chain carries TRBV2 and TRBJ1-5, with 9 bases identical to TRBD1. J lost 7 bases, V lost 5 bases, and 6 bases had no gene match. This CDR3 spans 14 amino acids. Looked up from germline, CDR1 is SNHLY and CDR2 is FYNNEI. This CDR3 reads CASSLQGAPQPQHF. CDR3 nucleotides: TGTGCCAGCAGTTTACAGGGGGCACCCCAGCCCCAGCATTTT.

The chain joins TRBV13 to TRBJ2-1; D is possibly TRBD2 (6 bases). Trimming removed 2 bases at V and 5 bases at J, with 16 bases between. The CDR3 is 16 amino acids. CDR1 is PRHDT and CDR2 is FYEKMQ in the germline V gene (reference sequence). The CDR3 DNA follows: TGTGCCAGCAGCTTATTAGCGGCCTCAACCAACAATGAGCAGTTCTTC. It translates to CASSLLAASTNNEQFF.

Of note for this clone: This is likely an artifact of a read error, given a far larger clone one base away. DNA for the CDR3: TGTGCCAGCAGTTTCAGCGGGAGCTCCTACGAGCAGTACTTC. Amino acid sequence: CASSFSGSSYEQYF. The J gene is TRBJ2-7, the V gene TRBV28, with 8 nucleotides matching TRBD2. V lost 3 bases, J lost 0 bases, and 1 base stayed unmatched. The CDR3 consists of 14 residues. The germline V gene has CDR1 MDHEN and CDR2 SYDVKM.

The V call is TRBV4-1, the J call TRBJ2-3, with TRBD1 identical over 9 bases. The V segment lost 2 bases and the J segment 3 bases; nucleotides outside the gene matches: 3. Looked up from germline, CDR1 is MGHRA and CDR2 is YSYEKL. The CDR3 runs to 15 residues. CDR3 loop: CASSQYGTGTDTQYF. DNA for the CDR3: TGCGCCAGCAGCCAATATGGGACAGGGACAGATACGCAGTATTTT.

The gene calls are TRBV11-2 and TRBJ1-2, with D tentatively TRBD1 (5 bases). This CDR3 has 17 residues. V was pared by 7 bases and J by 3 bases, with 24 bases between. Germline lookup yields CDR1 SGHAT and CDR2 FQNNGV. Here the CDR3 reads CASTDLGWGSKDYGYTF. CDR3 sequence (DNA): TGTGCCAGCACCGATCTGGGGTGGGGGAGTAAGGACTATGGCTACACCTTC. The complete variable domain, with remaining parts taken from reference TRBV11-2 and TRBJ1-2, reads EAGVAQSPRYKIIEKRQSVAFWCNPISGHATLYWYQQILGQGPKLLIQFQNNGVVDDSQLPKDRFSAERLKGVDSTLKIQPAKLEDSAVYLCASTDLGWGSKDYGYTFGSGTRLTVV.

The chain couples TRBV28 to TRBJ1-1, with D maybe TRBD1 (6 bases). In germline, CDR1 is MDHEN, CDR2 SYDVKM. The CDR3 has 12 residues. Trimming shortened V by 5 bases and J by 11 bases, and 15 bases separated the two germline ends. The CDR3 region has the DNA TGTGCCAGCAGTCAGGGGCCGCGACGGGCTTTCTTT. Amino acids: CASSQGPRRAFF.

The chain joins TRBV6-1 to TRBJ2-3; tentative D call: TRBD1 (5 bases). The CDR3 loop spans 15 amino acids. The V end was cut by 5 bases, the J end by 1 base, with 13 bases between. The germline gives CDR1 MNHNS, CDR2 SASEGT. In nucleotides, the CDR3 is TGTGCCAGCAGTATGCAGGGAAGTGGCACAGATACGCAGTATTTT. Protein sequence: CASSMQGSGTDTQYF.